The clone carrying this T cell receptor (beta chain) is categorized as large (0.1 to 1%). The CDR3 extends over 14 amino acids. V was clipped by 0 bases and J by 6 bases; unmatched bases: 4. CDR1 SGHVS and CDR2 FQNEAQ come from the germline V gene. Sequenced by immunoSEQ multiplex PCR; TCRdb stores in-frame clones only, minus some. The sample yields tens of thousands of clones, about 96% seen once. This record comes from a study of T cells in tuberculosis. The specimen sequenced was PBMCs. The genes are TRBV7-8 and TRBJ2-7; TRBD1 agrees at 8 bases. The receptor comes from a donor aged 5-35 years with latent tuberculosis or without tuberculosis infection. CDR3 bases: TGTGCCAGCAGCTTAGCCGGGACAGGCCTCGAGCAGTACTTC. It translates to CASSLAGTGLEQYF.